This T cell receptor beta chain was sequenced during a study of persistence of HIV-infected CD4 T cells. This nonspecific control used anti-CD3/anti-CD28 bead stimulation of CD4+ T cells. Responding CD4+ T cells were sorted by upregulation of both CD40 ligand and CD69. Of note for this clone: What it binds is not known.

The libraries were made with immunoSEQ version 4 in survey mode. Libraries were prepared by immunoSEQ multiplex PCR; TCRdb keeps only in-frame clonotypes and omits some of them. Here the sample spans around 47,000 clones, roughly 90% being singletons. V was clipped by 3 bases and J by 3 bases, with 14 bases between them. The CDR3 covers 14 residues. The germline V gene encodes CDR1 SQVTM and CDR2 ANQGSEA. The study's findings and limits: Within sorted populations, more oligoclonal TCRs accompanied more oligoclonal proviruses. TCRbeta richness was lower in CMV- and Gag-responding cells than in anti-CD3/anti-CD28-responding cells.

The sequence came from an adult man with HIV who was CMV-seropositive. V is TRBV29-1 and J is TRBJ1-1, with D unclear. The sample here was CD4+ T cells sorted from PBMCs after roughly 20-hour stimulation, taken from a patient who received antiretroviral therapy. The DNA of the CDR3 is TGCAGCGTTGAGTTTCGGGCGGTAGACACTGAAGCTTTCTTT. Amino acid sequence: CSVEFRAVDTEAFF.